Below, one T cell receptor beta chain is given with its context. The data are from a study of blood T cell repertoires in COVID-19. On the study more broadly: Donors in the United States, Italy and Spain gave samples during acute or convalescent COVID-19. Sample material is recorded as cDNA or gDNA derived from T cells, B-cell-depleted T cells, or PBMCs.

In the original analysis: Estimation of nucleated cell counts was performed using reference gene primer amplification. Generated by immunoSEQ multiplex PCR, the TCRdb table keeps only in-frame clones and is missing some. V and J calls and clone size are given by that table; D and trimming were obtained from the DNA. The profile shows approximately 26,000 clones, over 70% of them singletons. V gave up 2 bases and J gave up 0 bases, with 9 bases separating them. Germline CDR1 reads SGHNT; CDR2 reads YYREEE (reference sequence). The CDR3 is 16 residues long. The sequence came from a man older than 75 with active or convalescent COVID-19. The rearrangement joins TRBV5-4 to TRBJ2-6; D is unresolved. Sequenced input: peripheral blood. CDR3 loop: CASSFGSSSGANVLTF. CDR3 in DNA: TGTGCCAGCAGCTTCGGGTCTTCCTCTGGGGCCAACGTCCTGACTTTC. The complete variable domain, with remaining parts taken from reference TRBV5-4 and TRBJ2-6, reads ETGVTQSPTHLIKTRGQQVTLRCSSQSGHNTVSWYQQALGQGPQFIFQYYREEENGRGNFPPRFSGLQFPNYSSELNVNALELDDSALYLCASSFGSSSGANVLTFGAGSRLTVL.